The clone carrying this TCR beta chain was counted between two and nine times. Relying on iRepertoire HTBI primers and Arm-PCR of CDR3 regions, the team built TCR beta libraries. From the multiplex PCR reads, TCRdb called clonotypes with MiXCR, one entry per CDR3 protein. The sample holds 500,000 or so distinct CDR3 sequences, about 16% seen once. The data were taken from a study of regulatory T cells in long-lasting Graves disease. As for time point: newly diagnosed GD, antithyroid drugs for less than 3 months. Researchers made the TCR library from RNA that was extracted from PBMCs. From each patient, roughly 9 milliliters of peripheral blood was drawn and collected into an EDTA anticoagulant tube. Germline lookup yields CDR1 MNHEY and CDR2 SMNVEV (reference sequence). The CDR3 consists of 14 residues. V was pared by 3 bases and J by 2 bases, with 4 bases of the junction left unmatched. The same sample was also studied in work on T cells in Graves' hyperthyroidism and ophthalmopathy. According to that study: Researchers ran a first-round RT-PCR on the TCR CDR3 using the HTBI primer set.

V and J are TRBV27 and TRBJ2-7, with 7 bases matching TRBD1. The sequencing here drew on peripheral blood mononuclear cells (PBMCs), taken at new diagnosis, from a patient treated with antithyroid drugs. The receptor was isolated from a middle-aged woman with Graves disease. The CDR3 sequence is CASSLKGAPYEQYF. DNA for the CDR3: TGTGCCAGCAGTTTGAAGGGGGCTCCCTACGAGCAGTACTTC.